This TCR beta chain was observed in a study of blood T cell repertoires in COVID-19. This clone was recorded a few times. The CDR3 is 13 residues long. Germline lookup yields CDR1 GTSNPN and CDR2 SVGIG (reference sequence). V trimming: 7 bases; J trimming: 1 base; junction bases outside the gene matches: 3. Sequencing was performed with immunoSEQ multiplex PCR; in TCRdb, only in-frame clones are kept and a portion is missing. The table lists about 520,000 clones, 70% to 90% of them singletons. The TCR was taken from a human donor in a cohort sampled during active COVID-19. V and J are TRBV30 and TRBJ2-3, with 9 bases aligning to TRBD2. Sequenced: peripheral blood. DNA for the CDR3: TGTGCCTTTCGGACTAGCGGCACAGATACGCAGTATTTT. Its translation is CAFRTSGTDTQYF.